What follows is one T cell receptor beta chain and its context. This clone was found once. What antigen it recognizes has not been identified. Within one base of it there is no much larger clone, and no base qualities were kept. At diagnosis, tumor, uninvolved tumor-adjacent lung and peripheral blood were collected and then preserved as a mix of FFPE and fresh-frozen material. Blood samples were analyzed as peripheral blood mononuclear cells for TCR repertoire profiling. Deletion took 7 bases off V and 5 bases off J, with a span of 14 bases between the germline ends. The germline V gene supplies CDR1 MDHEN and CDR2 SYDVKM. The cysteine opens and the phenylalanine closes a CDR3 of 14 amino acids. The entry retains the CDR3 DNA only, 42 bases that are in frame from base 1. These data are taken from a study of T cells in localized non-small cell lung cancer (dated by TCRdb to the early 2020s). A note on the overall study: The study analyzed T cell repertoires of over 200 early-stage NSCLC patients, comparing tumors and uninvolved tumor-adjacent lungs. All 240 or so NSCLC patients in the cohort were treatment-naive and had localized lung tumors that were resected. Of the NSCLC patients, about 130 were male and approximately 100 were female, and the mean age was approximately 66 years.

The full study reports these points: A median of around 62 of the top 100 tumor clones turned up in the paired uninvolved adjacent lung, and approximately 30 of those clones also ranked among the top 100 of that same adjacent lung. Higher T cell density in blood was associated with longer overall survival, whereas higher clonality in adjacent lung was associated with shorter survival. Uninvolved tumor-adjacent lung showed the highest T cell clonality, higher than tumor, which suggests more focused antigenic responses in the adjacent lung. Because the study design was exploratory, TCR variables were selected using unadjusted p-values without false-discovery rate correction. Because multi-region tumor sequencing was not performed, intratumor heterogeneity could not be ruled out.

The immunoSEQ Assay was used to sequence TCR beta CDR3 regions from DNA. As for how the authors treated the data: To compute T cell density, TCR beta template counts were normalized to usable DNA, which was estimated by amplifying housekeeping genes. Richness was estimated using the preseqR package, with extrapolation to 400,000 templates for PBMC samples and to 120,000 templates for tissue samples. Clonality was calculated as one minus Pielou's evenness. Differential abundance testing on productive amino-acid clonotypes, with a minimum total count of 5 and an alpha of 0.1, was used to identify tissue-enriched TCRs. The Jaccard Index and the Morisita Overlap Index were used to measure how much the repertoires overlapped between compartments. GLIPH grouped TCR beta CDR3s together with public tetramer-defined viral CDR3s, and a viral motif had to include at least three viral sequences and also show V-gene enrichment. What TCRdb holds here is the immuneACCESS table cut down to in-frame rearrangements. Part of the clones is not present; checked against another copy, under half of the missing clones reflect an unresolved V gene, and the others are unexplained. V and J calls and clone size are as listed in that table; D and trimming were resolved from the DNA. The sample table shows tens of thousands of clones, and roughly 86% are seen once. The top ten clones comprise approximately 2.5% of the sample.

Specimen: peripheral blood, collected before any cancer treatment. The sequence is built from TRBV28 and TRBJ2-2, and perhaps TRBD2 as D gene, on 6 matching bases. This clonotype was obtained from a man between 40 and 70 years old with stage I lung adenocarcinoma. This receptor carries the CDR3 CASTDSGRTGELFF. The nucleotide sequence reads TGTGCCAGCACCGATTCAGGGAGGACCGGGGAGCTGTTTTTT. Supplemented by the reference TRBV28 and TRBJ2-2 proteins around the CDR3, the complete variable domain is DVKVTQSSRYLVKRTGEKVFLECVQDMDHENMFWYRQDPGLGLRLIYFSYDVKMKEKGDIPEGYSVSREKKERFSLILESASTNQTSMYLCASTDSGRTGELFFGEGSRLTVL.